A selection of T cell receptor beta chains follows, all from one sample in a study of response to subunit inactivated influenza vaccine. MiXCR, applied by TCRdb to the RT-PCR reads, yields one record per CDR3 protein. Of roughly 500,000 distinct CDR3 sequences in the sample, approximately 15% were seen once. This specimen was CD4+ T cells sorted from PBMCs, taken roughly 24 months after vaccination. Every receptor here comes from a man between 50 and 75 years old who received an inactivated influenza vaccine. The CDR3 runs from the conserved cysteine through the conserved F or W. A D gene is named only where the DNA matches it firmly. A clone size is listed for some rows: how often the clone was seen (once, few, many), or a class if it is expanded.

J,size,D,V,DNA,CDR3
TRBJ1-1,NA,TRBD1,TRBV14,TGTGCCAGCAGCATACAGGGGGCGCGAAGGCACGCTGAAGCTTTCTTT,CASSIQGARRHAEAFF
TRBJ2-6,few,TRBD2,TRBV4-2,TGTGCCAGCAGCCTCCGCGAGCGGGGGCCCTCTGGGGCCAACGTCCTGACTTTC,CASSLRERGPSGANVLTF
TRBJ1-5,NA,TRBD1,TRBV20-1,TGCAGTGCTAGAGACACCGGGACAGGGTTCGTTTATAGCAATCAGCCCCAGCATTTT,CSARDTGTGFVYSNQPQHF
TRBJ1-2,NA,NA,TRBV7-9,TGTGCCAGCACCTGGGGGGACCACTATGGCTACACCTTC,CASTWGDHYGYTF
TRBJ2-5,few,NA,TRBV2,TGTGCCAGCTCCCGAACATATAGTTTAGAAGAGACCCAGTACTTC,CASSRTYSLEETQYF
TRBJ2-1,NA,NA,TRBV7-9,TGTGCCAGCAGCAACAGAATGACCGACAATGAGCAGTTCTTC,CASSNRMTDNEQFF
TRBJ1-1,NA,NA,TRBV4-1,TGCGCCAGCAGCCGCAATCCCGGGTGGGGCTCGGGTGAAGCTTTCTTT,CASSRNPGWGSGEAFF
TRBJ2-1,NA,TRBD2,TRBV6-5,TGTGCCAGCAGTTACGGCGGGAGTGTCAGGGAGCAGTTCTTC,CASSYGGSVREQFF
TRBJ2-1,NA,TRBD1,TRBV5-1,TGCGCCAGCAGCTTGCTGACAGGGGGCTTGGATGAGCAGTTCTTC,CASSLLTGGLDEQFF
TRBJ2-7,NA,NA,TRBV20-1,TGCAGTGCTAACCGGGACTTCGGCGGCGAGCAGTACTTC,CSANRDFGGEQYF
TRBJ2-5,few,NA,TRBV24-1,TGTGCCACCAGTGCTCAGAGAGTGTACCAAGAGACCCAGTACTTC,CATSAQRVYQETQYF
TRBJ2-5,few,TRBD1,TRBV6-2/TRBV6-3,TGTGCCAGCAGCCGACAGGGGGTGAGGCAAGAGACCCAGTACTTC,CASSRQGVRQETQYF
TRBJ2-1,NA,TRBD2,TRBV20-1,TGCAGTGCTGGACTAGCGGGGGGGTTCTATGAGCAGTTCTTC,CSAGLAGGFYEQFF
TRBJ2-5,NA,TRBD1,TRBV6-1,TGTGCCAGCAGACTCAGACAGGGAAAAGAGACCCAGTACTTC,CASRLRQGKETQYF
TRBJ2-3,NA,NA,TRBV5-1,TGCGCCAGCAGCCTGACAGGCAATGATAATACGCAGTATTTT,CASSLTGNDNTQYF
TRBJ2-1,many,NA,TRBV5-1,TGCGCCAGCAGCTTGGGCCAAAGGGGTGAGCAGTTCTTC,CASSLGQRGEQFF
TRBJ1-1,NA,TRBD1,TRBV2,TGTGCCAGCAGACGGGACAGACCTTCTGAAGCTTTCTTT,CASRRDRPSEAFF
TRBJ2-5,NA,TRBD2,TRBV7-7,TGTGCCAGCAGTACCAGTAGCGGGCGGAAGACCCAGTACTTC,CASSTSSGRKTQYF
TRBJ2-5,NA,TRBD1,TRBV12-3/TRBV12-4,TGTGCCAGCAGCCCTGGGACAGGGAAATATCACTTC,CASSPGTGKYHF
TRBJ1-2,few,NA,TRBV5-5,TGTGCCAGCAGCTCCGAGGCGGGCTACACCTTC,CASSSEAGYTF
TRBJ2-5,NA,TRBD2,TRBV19,TGTGCCAGTAGTAAAGCCGGGACTAGTGGGACGAAGACCCAGTACTTC,CASSKAGTSGTKTQYF
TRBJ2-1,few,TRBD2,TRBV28,TGTGCCAGCAGTTCACGTCGCGGGAGGGCCGAGGATGAGCAGTTCTTC,CASSSRRGRAEDEQFF
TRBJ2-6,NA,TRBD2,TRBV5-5,TGTGCCAGCAGCTTAGCGGGATCTGGGGCCAACGTCCTGACTTTC,CASSLAGSGANVLTF
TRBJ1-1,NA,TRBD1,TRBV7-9,TGTGCCAGCAGTTCCGGGACAGGGGTTGTAGCTTTCTTT,CASSSGTGVVAFF
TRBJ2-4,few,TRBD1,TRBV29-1,TGCAGCGTTGGGGACAGGGCCATTCAGTACTTC,CSVGDRAIQYF